These 27 T cell receptor beta chains were sequenced from one sample in a study of naive and memory T cell subsets (dated by TCRdb to about 2017). No cognate antigen is known for these TCRs. Points the paper makes about the study in general: A few larger clonotypes were present in naive repertoires, especially CD8 naive repertoires, and these clonotypes were possibly memory cells re-expressing CD45RA.

The library was built by means of UMI-ligation and nested PCR. Reads for this sample came from an Illumina MiSeq. The beta constant-region primer consisted of an equimolar mixture of two oligonucleotides that together covered TRBC1 and TRBC2. The ligated cDNA went through four rounds of PCR with nested alpha and beta constant-region primers together with the SP2 primer. TCRdb reran the public reads through fastp at Q25 and MiXCR, keeping productive beta chains. Each entry is one CDR3 protein sequence, shown with its most common DNA and genes. This sample has more than 95,000 distinct CDR3 sequences in its table, and roughly 15% of those were observed once. The top ten hold about 3% of the sample. Material for sequencing was naive CD8+ T cells from blood. In light of the paper, this sample's cell subset or site label describes: naive T cells, CD45RA high CD27+. The receptor source for this set is a human donor in good health.

The V call is TRBV7-8, the J call TRBJ1-3; D is unclear. This CDR3 contains 16 residues. CDR1 and CDR2 from the germline V gene are SGHVS and FQNEAQ. V lost 1 base to trimming and J lost 3 bases, with 13 bases between them. The CDR3 DNA follows: TGTGCCAGCAGCTTAGGGGTGACTCGCTATGGAAACACCATATATTTT. This encodes CASSLGVTRYGNTIYF.

A word on this clonotype: One end of the junction fails to match germline, which may point to a read error. The chain has TRBV4-3 and TRBJ2-1, with D unclear. The germline gives CDR1 LGHNA, CDR2 YSLEER. CDR3 length equals 12 residues. The DNA of the CDR3 is TGCGACAGCAGCCCCCGTGGGGATGAGCAGTTCTTC. It translates to CDSSPRGDEQFF.

In its sample, this clonotype was seen many times. The gene calls are TRBV4-3 and TRBJ1-1; D not certain. The V end was cut by 1 base, the J end by 0 bases, with 9 bases between. The CDR3 runs to 15 residues. Germline V CDR1 and CDR2: LGHNA, YSLEER. In DNA form, the CDR3 reads TGCGCCAGCAGCCAAGTCCTATCGATGAACACTGAAGCTTTCTTT. Translated, it gives CASSQVLSMNTEAFF.

This clonotype was found a few times. The chain has TRBV7-9 and TRBJ2-1; D gene uncertain. The CDR3 has 11 residues. Germline V CDR1 and CDR2: SEHNR, FQNEAQ (reference sequence). V was trimmed by 3 bases and J by 5 bases, leaving 2 bases between them. For the CDR3, the DNA is TGTGCCAGCAGCTTTAACAATGAGCAGTTCTTC. Translating it yields CASSFNNEQFF.

This clonotype was recorded at least ten times. This chain joins TRBV19 and TRBJ2-7; no clear D gene. The CDR3 covers 12 residues. V shed 4 bases and J shed 3 bases, with 7 bases lying between them. CDR1 and CDR2 from the germline V gene are LNHDA and SQIVND (reference sequence). The CDR3 DNA reads TGTGCCAGTAGTACAGGAGTCTACGAGCAGTACTTC. As protein: CASSTGVYEQYF.

In its sample, this clonotype was seen a few times. This chain uses TRBV7-2 with TRBJ2-5, with D possibly being TRBD1 (6 bases). Between the trimmed V and J ends, which lost 5 bases and 4 bases, there was a span of 23 bases. The germline CDR1 and CDR2 sequences are SGHTA and FQGNSA. This CDR3 is 17 amino acids long. The CDR3 coding sequence is TGTGCCAGCAGCGACGACTACAGGTTGGGGGCGGGAGAGACCCAGTACTTC. Its translation: CASSDDYRLGAGETQYF.

About this clonotype itself: The CDR3 does not end in the conserved phenylalanine or tryptophan, so this is likely a read error. The chain uses TRBV7-2 and TRBJ2-2; D unclear. The CDR3 covers 13 residues. V lost 5 bases and J lost 10, with 14 bases in between. The germline V gene has CDR1 SGHTA and CDR2 FQGNSA. The DNA for the CDR3 is TGTGCCAGCAGCCCCGGAAGTGGGTTGGAGCTGTTTTCT. Translating it yields CASSPGSGLELFS.

The rearrangement uses TRBV13 and TRBJ2-7, with D tentatively TRBD2 (5 bases). CDR1 is PRHDT, CDR2 FYEKMQ, per germline (reference sequence). This CDR3 is built from 15 residues. V lost 4 bases to trimming and J lost 0 bases, with 13 bases between them. CDR3 region: CASSSLVTGSYEQYF. The CDR3 DNA is TGTGCCAGCAGCTCACTAGTGACGGGCTCCTACGAGCAGTACTTC.

This clonotype was seen a handful of times. V usage is TRBV20-1 and J usage is TRBJ1-2, with 7 bases lining up with TRBD1. This CDR3 spans 16 amino acids. From germline, CDR1 is DFQATT and CDR2 SNEGSKA (reference sequence). Losses at the gene ends were 1 base for V and 3 bases for J; bases not matched to a gene: 11. The CDR3 sequence is CSARGFTGDKHYGYTF. The CDR3 DNA follows: TGCAGTGCTAGAGGCTTTACAGGGGACAAACACTATGGCTACACCTTC.

The V and J genes are TRBV29-1 and TRBJ1-5; 10 nucleotides match TRBD1. The V gene end was trimmed by 6 bases and the J gene end by 6 bases; junction bases not matched to a gene: 8. This CDR3 has 14 residues. Germline lookup yields CDR1 SQVTM and CDR2 ANQGSEA. In nucleotides, the CDR3 is TGCAGCGTAGTGACAGGGGGCTCTGGTCAGCCCCAGCATTTT. Translation gives CSVVTGGSGQPQHF.

This clonotype was counted ten times or more. This rearrangement joins TRBV4-3 to TRBJ1-1; D gene unclear. The CDR3 totals 13 residues. Trimming stripped 6 bases from V and 3 bases from J, with 11 bases between. Germline loops: CDR1 LGHNA, CDR2 YSLEER. The CDR3 protein is CASSTLMDTEAFF. The CDR3 DNA follows: TGCGCCAGCAGTACCCTAATGGACACTGAAGCTTTCTTT.

This clonotype was counted ten times or more. The chain links TRBV6-1 to TRBJ2-7; D may be TRBD2 (6 bases). The CDR3 sequence is 15 residues long. Germline lookup yields CDR1 MNHNS and CDR2 SASEGT. With 7 bases removed from V and 2 bases from J, the gap between germline ends came to 18 bases. The CDR3 DNA reads TGTGCCAGCAACGAACAGGTCGGGGGTCCCTACGAGCAGTACTTC. Translating gives CASNEQVGGPYEQYF.

This clonotype was counted at least ten times. The chain uses TRBV20-1 and TRBJ2-7; the D gene is possibly TRBD1 (6 bases). Trimming removed 5 bases from V and 4 bases from J, with 15 bases in between. The CDR3 runs 13 residues. Germline V CDR1 and CDR2: DFQATT, SNEGSKA (reference sequence). The CDR3 loop reads CSAEMGTIYEQYF. The CDR3 DNA is TGCAGTGCTGAGATGGGGACAATATACGAGCAGTACTTC.

This clonotype appeared many times. The rearrangement links TRBV19 to TRBJ1-5, with TRBD1 matching over 7 bases. CDR3 size: 16 residues. Losses at the gene ends were 5 bases for V and 1 base for J; bases not matched to a gene: 8. Germline values: CDR1 LNHDA, CDR2 SQIVND (reference sequence). Here the CDR3 reads CASSPDRVGSNQPQHF. As DNA, the CDR3 is TGTGCCAGTAGTCCAGACAGGGTTGGGAGCAATCAGCCCCAGCATTTT. Supplemented by reference TRBV19 and TRBJ1-5, the full variable domain reads DGGITQSPKYLFRKEGQNVTLSCEQNLNHDAMYWYRQDPGQGLRLIYYSQIVNDFQKGDIAEGYSVSREKKESFPLTVTSAQKNPTAFYLCASSPDRVGSNQPQHFGDGTRLSIL.

This clonotype has just a few counts. The chain employs TRBV20-1 and TRBJ1-5, with 9 bases fitting TRBD1. The CDR3 is made up of 15 amino acids. The ends lost 0 bases at V and 7 bases at J; junction bases unmatched: 7. Germline V gives CDR1 DFQATT, CDR2 SNEGSKA (reference sequence). CDR3 bases: TGCAGTGCTAGAGATGATGGACAGGGGCGGCAGCCCCAGCATTTT. Translation: CSARDDGQGRQPQHF.

In this sample, this clonotype turned up many times. The V call is TRBV27, the J call TRBJ2-7; 9 bases line up with TRBD1. The CDR3 length is 13 residues. J lost 7 bases, V lost 5 bases, and 6 bases had no gene match. The germline CDR1 and CDR2 sequences are MNHEY and SMNVEV (reference sequence). The CDR3 DNA sequence: TGTGCCAGCAGTGCCGGGACAGGGCTGGAGCAGTACTTC. Protein product: CASSAGTGLEQYF.

This clonotype was seen ten or more times. The V gene is TRBV27, the J gene TRBJ2-3, with 8 positions matching TRBD1. The germline gives CDR1 MNHEY, CDR2 SMNVEV (reference sequence). Germline trimming cut 3 bases from V and 4 bases from J; bases unmatched to any gene: 0. The length of the CDR3 is 13 residues. The CDR3 bases are TGTGCCAGCAGTTTGGGACAGGCAGATACGCAGTATTTT. Its protein product is CASSLGQADTQYF.

This chain joins TRBV27 and TRBJ2-7; D is unresolved. V gave up 3 bases and J gave up 6 bases, with 9 bases separating them. This CDR3 contains 12 residues. The germline V gene has CDR1 MNHEY and CDR2 SMNVEV (reference sequence). In DNA form, the CDR3 reads TGTGCCAGCAGTTTCTCCACGGGCGAGCAGTACTTC. As protein: CASSFSTGEQYF.

V gene TRBV5-4 combines with J gene TRBJ2-1, with 11 positions matching TRBD2. Losses at the gene ends were 4 bases for V and 0 bases for J; bases not matched to a gene: 15. The CDR3 is 20 amino acids. CDR1 is SGHNT, CDR2 YYREEE, per germline (reference sequence). The CDR3: CASSPPGGTSGTSSYNEQFF. CDR3 nucleotides: TGTGCCAGCAGCCCCCCCGGCGGGACTAGCGGAACAAGCTCCTACAATGAGCAGTTCTTC.

This clonotype was seen a handful of times. The chain employs TRBV14 and TRBJ1-1, with 7 bases lining up with TRBD1. Germline CDR1 SGHDN, CDR2 FVKESK. Trimming at V came to 0 bases and at J to 0 bases, leaving 10 bases not matched to a gene. The CDR3 covers 18 residues. In DNA, the CDR3 is TGTGCCAGCAGCCAAGAAGACAGGGTTTGGTCGGTGAACACTGAAGCTTTCTTT. Translation: CASSQEDRVWSVNTEAFF.

The chain links TRBV11-2 to TRBJ2-1; possibly TRBD2 for D (6 bases). This CDR3 region has 15 residues. Trimming cost V 1 base and J 5 bases, with 12 bases left between them. Germline CDR1 reads SGHAT; CDR2 reads FQNNGV. This CDR3 is CASSLGVSGDNEQFF. The DNA for the CDR3 is TGTGCCAGCAGCTTAGGGGTCTCGGGGGACAATGAGCAGTTCTTC.

As regards this clonotype: A much larger clone sits a single nucleotide away, making a read error possible. The rearrangement uses TRBV4-3 and TRBJ1-3, with D hard to call. The CDR3 extends over 13 amino acids. Trimming took 0 bases from V and 7 from J, leaving 7 bases between them. Germline values: CDR1 LGHNA, CDR2 YSLEER. The CDR3: CASSQEARNTIYF. DNA for the CDR3: TGCGCCAGCAGCCAAGAGGCGAGGAACACCATATATTTT.

This clonotype appeared a few times. V gene TRBV12-3 or TRBV12-4 combines with J gene TRBJ1-1; D not resolved. The CDR3 contains 13 residues. Trimming left V 8 bases short and J 1 base short, with 11 bases between. CDR3 nucleotide sequence: TGTGCCAGCTTCCCGATTGGGAACACTGAAGCTTTCTTT. Translated: CASFPIGNTEAFF.

This clonotype was seen at least ten times. J is TRBJ2-1 and V is TRBV30; 7 bases align to TRBD2. Trimming took 2 bases from V and 6 from J; bases not matched to a gene: 7. This CDR3 has 14 amino acids. Germline assignment: CDR1 GTSNPN and CDR2 SVGIG (reference sequence). CDR3 loop: CAWSRGGSPNEQFF. CDR3 bases: TGTGCCTGGAGTCGGGGCGGGAGTCCCAATGAGCAGTTCTTC.

The chain couples TRBV7-9 to TRBJ1-1; D not resolved. The CDR3 covers 14 residues. The V end was cut by 3 bases, the J end by 0 bases, with 8 bases between. CDR1 SEHNR and CDR2 FQNEAQ come from the germline V gene (reference sequence). CDR3 nucleotides: TGTGCCAGCAGCTTGTCCAGTATGAACACTGAAGCTTTCTTT. Translating it yields CASSLSSMNTEAFF.

This clonotype was recorded a few times. The V call is TRBV9, the J call TRBJ1-6; D not certain. Trimming took 2 bases from V and 7 from J, leaving 10 bases between them. The germline V gene has CDR1 SGDLS and CDR2 YYNGEE. This CDR3 is built from 14 residues. CDR3 loop: CASSVVEMNSPLHF. The DNA of the CDR3 is TGTGCCAGCAGCGTCGTTGAGATGAATTCACCCCTCCACTTT.

This clonotype was counted many times. V gene TRBV6-2 or TRBV6-3 combines with J gene TRBJ2-7; D call uncertain. Trimming left V 2 bases short and J 5 bases short, with 4 bases between. The length of the CDR3 is 11 residues. The germline CDR1 and CDR2 sequences are MNHEY and SVGEGT. CDR3 sequence (DNA): TGTGCCAGCAGTTACCCGAACGAGCAGTACTTC. Protein: CASSYPNEQYF.